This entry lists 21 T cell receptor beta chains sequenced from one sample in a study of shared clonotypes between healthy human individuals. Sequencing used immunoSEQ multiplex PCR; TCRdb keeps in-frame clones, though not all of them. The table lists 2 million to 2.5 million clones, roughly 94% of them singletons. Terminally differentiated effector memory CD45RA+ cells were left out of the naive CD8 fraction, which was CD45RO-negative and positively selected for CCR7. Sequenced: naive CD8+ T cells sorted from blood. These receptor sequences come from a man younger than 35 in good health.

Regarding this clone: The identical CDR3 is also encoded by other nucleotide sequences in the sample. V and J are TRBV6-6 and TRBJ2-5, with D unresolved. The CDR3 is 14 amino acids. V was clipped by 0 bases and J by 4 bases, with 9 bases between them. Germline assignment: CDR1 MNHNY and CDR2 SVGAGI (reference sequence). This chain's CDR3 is CASSYSSLGETQYF. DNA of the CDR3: TGTGCCAGCAGTTACTCTAGTCTGGGAGAGACCCAGTACTTC.

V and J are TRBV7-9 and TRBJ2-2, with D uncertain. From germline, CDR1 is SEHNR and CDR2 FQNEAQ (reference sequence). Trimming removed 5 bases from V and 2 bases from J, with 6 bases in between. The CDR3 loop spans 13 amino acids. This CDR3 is CASSHINTGELFF. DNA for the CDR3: TGTGCCAGCAGCCACATTAACACCGGGGAGCTGTTTTTT.

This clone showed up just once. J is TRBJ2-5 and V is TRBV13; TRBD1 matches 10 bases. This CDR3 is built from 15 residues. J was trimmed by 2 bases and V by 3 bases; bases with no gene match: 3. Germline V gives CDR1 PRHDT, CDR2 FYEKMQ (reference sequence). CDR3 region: CASSFPGQGQETQYF. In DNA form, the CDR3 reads TGTGCCAGCAGCTTCCCGGGACAGGGGCAAGAGACCCAGTACTTC.

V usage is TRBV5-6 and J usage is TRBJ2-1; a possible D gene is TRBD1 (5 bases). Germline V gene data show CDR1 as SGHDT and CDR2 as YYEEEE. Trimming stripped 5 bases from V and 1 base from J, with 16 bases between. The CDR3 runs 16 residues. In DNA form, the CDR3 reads TGTGCCAGCAGTTTTACAGGTGTGGTGTCCTACAATGAGCAGTTCTTC. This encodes CASSFTGVVSYNEQFF. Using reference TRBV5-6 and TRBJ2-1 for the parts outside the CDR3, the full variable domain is DAGVTQSPTHLIKTRGQQVTLRCSPKSGHDTVSWYQQALGQGPQFIFQYYEEEERQRGNFPDRFSGHQFPNYSSELNVNALLLGDSALYLCASSFTGVVSYNEQFFGPGTRLTVL.

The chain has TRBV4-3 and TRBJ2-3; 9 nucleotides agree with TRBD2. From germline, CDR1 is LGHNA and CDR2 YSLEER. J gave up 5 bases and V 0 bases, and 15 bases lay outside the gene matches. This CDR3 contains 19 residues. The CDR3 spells CASSQETAGLAGEGDTQYF. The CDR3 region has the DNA TGCGCCAGCAGCCAAGAAACGGCTGGGTTAGCGGGAGAGGGAGATACGCAGTATTTT.

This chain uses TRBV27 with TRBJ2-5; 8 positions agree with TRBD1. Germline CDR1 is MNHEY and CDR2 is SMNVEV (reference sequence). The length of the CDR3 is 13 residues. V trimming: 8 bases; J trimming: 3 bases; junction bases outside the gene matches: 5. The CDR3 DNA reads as TGTGCCAGCGGTGGACAGGGAAAAGAGACCCAGTACTTC. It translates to CASGGQGKETQYF.

The CDR3 nucleotides are TGCGCCAGCAGCCAAGAAGCGGCGGGAGTTGATACGCAGTATTTT. Protein product: CASSQEAAGVDTQYF. J is TRBJ2-3 and V is TRBV4-3; TRBD2 agrees at 7 bases. The V and J ends lost 0 bases and 6 bases, in that order; junction bases with no gene match: 6. Per germline, CDR1 LGHNA and CDR2 YSLEER. This CDR3 contains 15 residues.

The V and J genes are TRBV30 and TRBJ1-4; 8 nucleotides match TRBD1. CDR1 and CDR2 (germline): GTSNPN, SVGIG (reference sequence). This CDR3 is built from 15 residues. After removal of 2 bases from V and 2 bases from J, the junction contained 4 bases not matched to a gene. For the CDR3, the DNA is TGTGCCTGGAGTACCGGGACAGGCACTAATGAAAAACTGTTTTTT. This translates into CAWSTGTGTNEKLFF.

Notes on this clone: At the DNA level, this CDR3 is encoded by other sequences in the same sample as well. In DNA, the CDR3 is TGTGCCAGCAGTCACTACAATGAGCAGTTCTTC. Amino acid sequence: CASSHYNEQFF. This sequence joins TRBV7-9 and TRBJ2-1; D unresolved. The CDR3 contains 11 residues. The V gene lost 6 bases and the J gene lost 3 bases, with 3 bases spanning the gap. Per the germline V gene, CDR1 is SEHNR and CDR2 is FQNEAQ (reference sequence).

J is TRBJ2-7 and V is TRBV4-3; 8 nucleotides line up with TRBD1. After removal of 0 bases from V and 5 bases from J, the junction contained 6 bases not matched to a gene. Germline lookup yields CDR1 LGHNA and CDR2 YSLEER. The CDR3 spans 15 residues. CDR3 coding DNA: TGCGCCAGCAGCCAAGAGACAGGGGTGGAGAACGAGCAGTACTTC. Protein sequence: CASSQETGVENEQYF.

The CDR3 coding sequence is TGTGCCATCAGTGATGAGCGGGCCCCGGTTGGGACCCAGTACTTC. The encoded protein is CAISDERAPVGTQYF. The V gene is TRBV10-3, the J gene TRBJ2-5, with D possibly TRBD2 on 6 matching bases. This CDR3 spans 15 amino acids. Germline V gives CDR1 ENHRY, CDR2 SYGVKD. The V and J ends lost 3 bases and 7 bases respectively, with 18 bases between them.

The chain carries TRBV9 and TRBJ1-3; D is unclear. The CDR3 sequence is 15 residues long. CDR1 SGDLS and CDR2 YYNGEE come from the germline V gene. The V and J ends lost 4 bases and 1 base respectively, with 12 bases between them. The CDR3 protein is CASSPQDGSGNTIYF. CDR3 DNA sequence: TGTGCCAGCAGCCCCCAAGATGGATCTGGAAACACCATATATTTT.

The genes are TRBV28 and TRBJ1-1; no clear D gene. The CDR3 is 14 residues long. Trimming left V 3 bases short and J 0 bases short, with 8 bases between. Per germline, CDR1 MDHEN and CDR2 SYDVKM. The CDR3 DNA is TGTGCCAGCAGTTTGGAGCTTATGAACACTGAAGCTTTCTTT. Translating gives CASSLELMNTEAFF.

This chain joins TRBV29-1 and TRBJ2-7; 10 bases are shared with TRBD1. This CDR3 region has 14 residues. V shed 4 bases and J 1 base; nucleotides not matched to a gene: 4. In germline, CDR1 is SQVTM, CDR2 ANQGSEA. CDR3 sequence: CSVGGQGFSYEQYF. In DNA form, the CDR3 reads TGCAGCGTTGGGGGACAGGGGTTTTCCTACGAGCAGTACTTC.

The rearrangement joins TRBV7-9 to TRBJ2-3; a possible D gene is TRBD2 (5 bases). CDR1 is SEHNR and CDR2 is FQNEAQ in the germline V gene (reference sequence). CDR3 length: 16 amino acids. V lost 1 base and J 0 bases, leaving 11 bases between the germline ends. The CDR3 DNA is TGTGCCAGCAGCTTAGTGGGCAGGACTAGCACAGATACGCAGTATTTT. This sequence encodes CASSLVGRTSTDTQYF. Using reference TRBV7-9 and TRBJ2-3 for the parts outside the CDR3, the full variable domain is DTGVSQNPRHKITKRGQNVTFRCDPISEHNRLYWYRQTLGQGPEFLTYFQNEAQLEKSRLLSDRFSAERPKGSFSTLEIQRTEQGDSAMYLCASSLVGRTSTDTQYFGPGTRLTVL.

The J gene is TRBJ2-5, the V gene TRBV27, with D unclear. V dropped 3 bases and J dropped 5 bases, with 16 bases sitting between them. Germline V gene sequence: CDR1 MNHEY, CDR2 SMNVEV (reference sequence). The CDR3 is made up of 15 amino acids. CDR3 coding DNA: TGTGCCAGCAGTTTTAACCTAATCAGTTGGGAGACCCAGTACTTC. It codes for CASSFNLISWETQYF.

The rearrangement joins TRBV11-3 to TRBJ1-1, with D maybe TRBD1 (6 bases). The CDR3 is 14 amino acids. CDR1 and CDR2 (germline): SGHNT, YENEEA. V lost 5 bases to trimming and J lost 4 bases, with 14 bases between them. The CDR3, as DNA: TGTGCCAGCAGCGAAGGGGGGAGGGGCACTGAAGCTTTCTTT. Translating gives CASSEGGRGTEAFF. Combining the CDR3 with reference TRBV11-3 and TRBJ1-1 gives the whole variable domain EAGVVQSPRYKIIEKKQPVAFWCNPISGHNTLYWYLQNLGQGPELLIRYENEEAVDDSQLPKDRFSAERLKGVDSTLKIQPAELGDSAVYLCASSEGGRGTEAFFGQGTRLTVV.

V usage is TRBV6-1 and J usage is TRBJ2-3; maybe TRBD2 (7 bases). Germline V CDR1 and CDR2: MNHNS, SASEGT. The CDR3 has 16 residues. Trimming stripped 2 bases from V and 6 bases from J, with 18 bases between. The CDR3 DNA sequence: TGTGCCAGCAGTGAATTGGTGGGGGGGCTTTCGGATACGCAGTATTTT. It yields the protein CASSELVGGLSDTQYF.

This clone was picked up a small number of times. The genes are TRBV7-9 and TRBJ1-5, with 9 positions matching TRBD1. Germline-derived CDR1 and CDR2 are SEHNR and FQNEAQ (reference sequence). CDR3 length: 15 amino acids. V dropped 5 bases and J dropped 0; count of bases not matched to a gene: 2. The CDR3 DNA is TGTGCCAGCAGCACACAGGGGGCTAGCAATCAGCCCCAGCATTTT. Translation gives CASSTQGASNQPQHF.

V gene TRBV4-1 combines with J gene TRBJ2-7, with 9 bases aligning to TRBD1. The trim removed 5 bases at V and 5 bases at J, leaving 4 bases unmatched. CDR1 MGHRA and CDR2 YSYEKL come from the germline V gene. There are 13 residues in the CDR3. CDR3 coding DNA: TGCGCCAGCAGCTTGGACAGGGGTAACGAGCAGTACTTC. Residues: CASSLDRGNEQYF.

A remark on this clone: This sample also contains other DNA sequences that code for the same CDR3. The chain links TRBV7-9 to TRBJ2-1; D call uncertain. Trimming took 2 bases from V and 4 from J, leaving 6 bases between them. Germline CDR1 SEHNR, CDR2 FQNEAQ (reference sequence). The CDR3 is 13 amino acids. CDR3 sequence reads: CASSLSEYNEQFF. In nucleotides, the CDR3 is TGTGCCAGCAGCTTAAGTGAATACAATGAGCAGTTCTTC. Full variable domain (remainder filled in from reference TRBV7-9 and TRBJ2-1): DTGVSQNPRHKITKRGQNVTFRCDPISEHNRLYWYRQTLGQGPEFLTYFQNEAQLEKSRLLSDRFSAERPKGSFSTLEIQRTEQGDSAMYLCASSLSEYNEQFFGPGTRLTVL.